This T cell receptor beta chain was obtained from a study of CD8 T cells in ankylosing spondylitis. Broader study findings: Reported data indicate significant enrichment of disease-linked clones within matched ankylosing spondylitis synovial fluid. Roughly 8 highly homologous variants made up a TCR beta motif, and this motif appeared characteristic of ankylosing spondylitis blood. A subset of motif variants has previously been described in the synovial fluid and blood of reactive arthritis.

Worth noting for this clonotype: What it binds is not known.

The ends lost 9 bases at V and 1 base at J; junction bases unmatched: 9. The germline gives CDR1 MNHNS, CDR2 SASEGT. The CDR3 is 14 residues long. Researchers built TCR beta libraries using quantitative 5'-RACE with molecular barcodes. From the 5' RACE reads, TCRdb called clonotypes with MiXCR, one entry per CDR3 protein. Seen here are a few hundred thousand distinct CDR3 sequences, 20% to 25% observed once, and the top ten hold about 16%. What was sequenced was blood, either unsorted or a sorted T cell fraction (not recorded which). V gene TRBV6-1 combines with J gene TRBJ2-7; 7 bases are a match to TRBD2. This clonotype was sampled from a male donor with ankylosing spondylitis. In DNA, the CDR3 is TGTGCCAGTCGCCCTAGCGGACTATCCTACGAGCAGTACTTC. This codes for CASRPSGLSYEQYF.